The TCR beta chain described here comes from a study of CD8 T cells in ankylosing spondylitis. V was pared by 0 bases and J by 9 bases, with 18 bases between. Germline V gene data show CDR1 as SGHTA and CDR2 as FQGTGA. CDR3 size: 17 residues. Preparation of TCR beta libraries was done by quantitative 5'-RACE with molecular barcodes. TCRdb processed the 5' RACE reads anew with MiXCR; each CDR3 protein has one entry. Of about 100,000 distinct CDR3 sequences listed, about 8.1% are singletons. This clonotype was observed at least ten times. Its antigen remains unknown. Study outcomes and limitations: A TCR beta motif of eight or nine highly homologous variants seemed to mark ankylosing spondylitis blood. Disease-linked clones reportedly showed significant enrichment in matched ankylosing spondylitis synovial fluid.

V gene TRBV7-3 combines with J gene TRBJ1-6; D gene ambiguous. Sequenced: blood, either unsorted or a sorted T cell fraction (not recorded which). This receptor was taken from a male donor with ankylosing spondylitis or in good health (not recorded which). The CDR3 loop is CASSLTRPPITRSPLHF. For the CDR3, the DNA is TGTGCCAGCAGCTTAACTCGACCCCCAATAACTCGTTCACCCCTCCACTTT.